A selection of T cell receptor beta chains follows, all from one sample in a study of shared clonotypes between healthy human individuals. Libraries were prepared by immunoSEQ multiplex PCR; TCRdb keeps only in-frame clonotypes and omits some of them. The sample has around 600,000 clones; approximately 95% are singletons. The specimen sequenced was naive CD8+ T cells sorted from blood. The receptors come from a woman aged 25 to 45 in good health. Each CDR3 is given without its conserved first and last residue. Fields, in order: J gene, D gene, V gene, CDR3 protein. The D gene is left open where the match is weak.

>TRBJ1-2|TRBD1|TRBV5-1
ASSFTTPGGTAANYGYT
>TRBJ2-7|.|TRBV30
AWSVGVYEQY
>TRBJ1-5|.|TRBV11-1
ASSLGGVNQPQH
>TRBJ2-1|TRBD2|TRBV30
AWTTSGAYNEQF
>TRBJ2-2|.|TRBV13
ASSLHTGELF
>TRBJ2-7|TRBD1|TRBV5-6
ASSQDRGLSLEQY
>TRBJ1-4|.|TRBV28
ASSYSGTLNEKLF
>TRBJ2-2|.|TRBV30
AESPGGGGTGELF
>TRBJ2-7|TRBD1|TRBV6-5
ASTSDRANEQY
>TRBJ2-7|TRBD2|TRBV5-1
ASGIAGEHPYEQY
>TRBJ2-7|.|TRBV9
ASSVGQGWSYEQY
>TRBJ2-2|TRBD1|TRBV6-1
ASSEGQGAAGELF